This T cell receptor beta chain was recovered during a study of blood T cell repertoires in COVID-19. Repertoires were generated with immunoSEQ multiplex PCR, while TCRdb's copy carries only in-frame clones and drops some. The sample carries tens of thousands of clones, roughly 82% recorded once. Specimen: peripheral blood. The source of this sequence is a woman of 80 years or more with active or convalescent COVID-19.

The chain's CDR3 is CASSYSISSNQPQHF. In DNA, the CDR3 is TGTGCCAGCAGTTACTCGATCTCCAGTAATCAGCCCCAGCATTTT. The rearrangement joins TRBV6-5 to TRBJ1-5; no reliable D call. Germline V CDR1 and CDR2: MNHEY, SVGAGI. The CDR3 covers 15 residues. The V gene lost 0 bases and the J gene lost 4 bases, with 10 bases spanning the gap.